This record covers a single T cell receptor (beta chain). Antigen unknown. The data were taken from a study of Graves' ophthalmopathy and Graves' hyperthyroidism. Study outcomes and limitations: Clonotypes were expanded in thyroid at above 0.001 frequency, and most also appeared in blood. With just under 71% sensitivity and approximately 72% specificity, the model predicted ophthalmopathy progression.

Disease in donors with ophthalmopathy had moderate-to-severe activity, CAS ≥3, NOSPECS ≥4 and under 3 months' duration. The V and J ends lost 5 bases and 7 bases respectively, with 15 bases between them. This CDR3 region has 14 residues. RNA transcripts yielded amplified TCR beta CDR3 regions. First-round RT-PCR used HTBI primers; second-round multiplex PCR followed. TCRdb reprocessed the multiplex PCR reads via MiXCR and lists one record per CDR3 protein. The sample lists some 170,000 distinct CDR3 sequences, roughly 36% occurring once. Specimen: peripheral blood. The V and J genes are TRBV12-3 or TRBV12-4 and TRBJ1-5; TRBD1 is a possible D gene (6 bases). This receptor was obtained from a man aged 30-40 years with Graves' ophthalmopathy. CDR3 in amino acids: CASSQDSAGQPQHF. Here the CDR3 DNA reads TGTGCCAGCAGTCAGGACAGCGCAGGACAGCCCCAGCATTTT.